This T cell receptor beta chain was captured in a study of blood T cell repertoires in COVID-19. About the study: Spain, Italy and the United States supplied samples that represented acute and convalescent COVID-19. PBMCs, B-cell-depleted T cells, or T cells were the source of the cDNA or gDNA that made up the material.

Enrolled during active infection, Seattle patients were then followed longitudinally. The table came from immunoSEQ multiplex PCR; TCRdb's copy has only in-frame clones and leaves some out. The sample has 180,000 or so clones, over 70% seen once; the top ten hold around 6.3%. The sample consisted of peripheral blood. This TCR derives from a woman aged 35 to 49 with COVID-19, enrolled during active disease.

The CDR3 sequence is CATTDNYNEQFF. In nucleotides, the CDR3 is TGTGCCACCACAGACAACTACAATGAGCAGTTCTTC. This chain links TRBV19 with TRBJ2-1; no clear D. This CDR3 has 12 amino acids. CDR1 LNHDA and CDR2 SQIVND come from the germline V gene (reference sequence). Trimming pared 10 bases from V and 3 bases from J, leaving 10 bases between.